Below are 15 T cell receptor beta chains sequenced from a single sample in a study of blood T cell repertoires in COVID-19. Assay used: immunoSEQ multiplex PCR; TCRdb lists only in-frame clones, some missing. The table includes about 50,000 clones, around three quarters detected once. Sample: peripheral blood. These receptors were collected from a man between 70 and 80 years old with acute or convalescent COVID-19.

The rearrangement joins TRBV7-9 to TRBJ2-3, with a tentative D call TRBD2 (6 bases). Germline V gives CDR1 SEHNR, CDR2 FQNEAQ (reference sequence). The CDR3 runs to 17 residues. V was trimmed by 5 bases and J by 5 bases, leaving 23 bases between them. The CDR3 sequence is CASSPLGIAAFGDTQYF. The CDR3, as DNA: TGTGCCAGCAGCCCCCTGGGGATAGCGGCATTCGGAGATACGCAGTATTTT.

This chain uses TRBV13 with TRBJ2-7, with 7 nucleotides matching TRBD1. Trimming at V came to 2 bases and at J to 2 bases, leaving 6 bases not matched to a gene. CDR1 and CDR2 (germline): PRHDT, FYEKMQ (reference sequence). The CDR3 sequence is 15 residues long. The CDR3 bases are TGTGCCAGCAGCTTAAACAGGGGACCACCCTACGAGCAGTACTTC. Translated, it gives CASSLNRGPPYEQYF.

V gene TRBV6-5 combines with J gene TRBJ2-3; possibly TRBD2 for D (6 bases). The length of the CDR3 is 15 residues. Germline V gene sequence: CDR1 MNHEY, CDR2 SVGAGI. Trimming removed 2 bases from V and 2 bases from J, with 11 bases in between. DNA for the CDR3: TGTGCCAGCAGTTACCGCGGGGCCCCCACAGATACGCAGTATTTT. This gives the protein CASSYRGAPTDTQYF.

The chain combines TRBV11-3 with TRBJ2-2; D is perhaps TRBD1 (6 bases). This CDR3 has 17 residues. CDR1 and CDR2 from the germline V gene are SGHNT and YENEEA. Trimming cost V 0 bases and J 0 bases, with 11 bases left between them. The CDR3 DNA sequence: TGTGCCAGCAGCTTAGATCAAGGGGGTGCGAACACCGGGGAGCTGTTTTTT. Translating it yields CASSLDQGGANTGELFF.

The chain has TRBV6-5 and TRBJ1-1, with 7 bases fitting TRBD1. CDR3 length equals 16 residues. Losses at the gene ends were 4 bases for V and 6 bases for J; bases not matched to a gene: 14. CDR1 is MNHEY, CDR2 SVGAGI, per germline. CDR3: CASSWAQGWGMSEAFF. DNA of the CDR3: TGTGCCAGCAGTTGGGCACAGGGGTGGGGTATGTCTGAAGCTTTCTTT.

The rearrangement links TRBV14 to TRBJ1-2, with a weak D call TRBD1 (5 bases). Germline lookup yields CDR1 SGHDN and CDR2 FVKESK. Trimming removed 4 bases at V and 0 bases at J, with 12 bases between. CDR3 length: 15 amino acids. This chain's CDR3 is CASSPQGHANYGYTF. The CDR3 DNA follows: TGTGCCAGCAGCCCACAAGGACACGCTAACTATGGCTACACCTTC.

V usage is TRBV11-2 and J usage is TRBJ2-1; D is uncertain. V lost 1 base to trimming and J lost 5 bases, with 3 bases between them. CDR1 is SGHAT, CDR2 FQNNGV, per germline. The CDR3 has 12 residues. The chain's CDR3 is CASSLGNNEQFF. The CDR3 bases are TGTGCCAGCAGCTTAGGTAACAATGAGCAGTTCTTC.

This rearrangement joins TRBV19 to TRBJ2-7; 11 nucleotides agree with TRBD2. This CDR3 region has 15 residues. J lost 2 bases, V lost 10 bases, and 10 bases had no gene match. Germline V gene lookup returns CDR1 LNHDA and CDR2 SQIVND (reference sequence). The CDR3 nucleotides are TGTGCCACAAGTAGCGGGGGGGCCAGAACCTACGAGCAGTACTTC. It yields the protein CATSSGGARTYEQYF.

The rearrangement links TRBV28 to TRBJ2-5, with TRBD2 matching 7 bases. Germline CDR1 reads MDHEN; CDR2 reads SYDVKM. With V trimmed by 5 bases and J by 4 bases, 7 bases remained unmatched. The CDR3 sequence is 14 residues long. The CDR3 DNA follows: TGTGCCAGCAGTATCCGGGGGAGGGGAGAGACCCAGTACTTC. Translation gives CASSIRGRGETQYF. The whole variable domain, remainder taken from reference TRBV28 and TRBJ2-5, is DVKVTQSSRYLVKRTGEKVFLECVQDMDHENMFWYRQDPGLGLRLIYFSYDVKMKEKGDIPEGYSVSREKKERFSLILESASTNQTSMYLCASSIRGRGETQYFGPGTRLLVL.

The chain links TRBV27 to TRBJ1-1, with D tentatively TRBD1 (6 bases). This CDR3 is built from 20 residues. The germline V gene has CDR1 MNHEY and CDR2 SMNVEV (reference sequence). The V end lost 2 bases, the J end lost 4 bases, and 29 bases lay between the germline ends. CDR3 amino acids: CASSLRLTGIRGRPATEAFF. Here the CDR3 DNA reads TGTGCCAGCAGTTTAAGGCTCACAGGGATCAGGGGTAGGCCAGCCACTGAAGCTTTCTTT.

The chain links TRBV4-1 to TRBJ2-5; 8 nucleotides line up with TRBD2. This CDR3 comprises 13 residues. The germline V gene has CDR1 MGHRA and CDR2 YSYEKL. Trimming cost V 4 bases and J 4 bases; bases outside gene matches: 2. The CDR3 region is CASSPSGSETQYF. For the CDR3, the DNA is TGCGCCAGCAGCCCTAGCGGGTCAGAGACCCAGTACTTC.

J is TRBJ1-2 and V is TRBV29-1; TRBD1 is a possible D gene (5 bases). Germline CDR1 is SQVTM and CDR2 is ANQGSEA. Between the trimmed V and J ends, which lost 6 bases and 8 bases, there was a span of 25 bases. The CDR3 length is 15 residues. This CDR3 is CSVAPHLRPGEGYTF. CDR3 bases: TGCAGCGTCGCGCCGCACTTAAGGCCGGGGGAGGGCTACACCTTC.

This chain uses TRBV10-1 with TRBJ2-1; 9 bases match TRBD2. Germline V gives CDR1 WNHNN, CDR2 SYGVQD (reference sequence). The trim removed 6 bases at V and 0 bases at J, leaving 6 bases unmatched. The CDR3 is made up of 16 amino acids. The CDR3 is CASSRLAVSSYNEQFF. The DNA of the CDR3 is TGCGCCAGCAGCCGACTAGCGGTGTCCTCCTACAATGAGCAGTTCTTC.

The chain carries TRBV3-1 (or the pseudogene TRBV3-2) and TRBJ1-3; D not resolved. The ends were cut back, 3 bases at V and 0 bases at J, with 6 bases in the middle. This CDR3 has 14 amino acids. CDR1 is LGHDT, CDR2 YNNKEL, per germline (reference sequence). This CDR3 is CASSQAFSGNTIYF. DNA of the CDR3: TGTGCCAGCAGCCAGGCCTTCTCTGGAAACACCATATATTTT.

Here the CDR3 reads CAWSVSFEQFF. CDR3 DNA sequence: TGTGCCTGGAGTGTCTCGTTCGAGCAGTTCTTC. This chain joins TRBV30 and TRBJ2-1; no definite D call. This CDR3 comprises 11 residues. V dropped 0 bases and J dropped 10 bases, with 7 bases sitting between them. Germline lookup yields CDR1 GTSNPN and CDR2 SVGIG (reference sequence).